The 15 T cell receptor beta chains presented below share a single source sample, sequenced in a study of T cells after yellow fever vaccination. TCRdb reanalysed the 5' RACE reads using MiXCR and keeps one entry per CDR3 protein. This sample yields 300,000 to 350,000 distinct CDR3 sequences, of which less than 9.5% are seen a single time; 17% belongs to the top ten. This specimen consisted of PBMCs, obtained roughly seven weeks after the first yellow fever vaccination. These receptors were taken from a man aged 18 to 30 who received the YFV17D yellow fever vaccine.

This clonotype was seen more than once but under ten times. The CDR3 loop is CASSLTGGRDYSSYEQYF. The CDR3, as DNA: TGTGCCAGCAGCTTAACGGGGGGCCGGGACTATAGCTCCTACGAGCAGTACTTC. V and J are TRBV7-2 and TRBJ2-7, with D perhaps TRBD2 (7 bases). The CDR3 has 18 amino acids. Per germline, CDR1 SGHTA and CDR2 FQGNSA. Trimming took 2 bases from V and 0 from J, leaving 20 bases between them.

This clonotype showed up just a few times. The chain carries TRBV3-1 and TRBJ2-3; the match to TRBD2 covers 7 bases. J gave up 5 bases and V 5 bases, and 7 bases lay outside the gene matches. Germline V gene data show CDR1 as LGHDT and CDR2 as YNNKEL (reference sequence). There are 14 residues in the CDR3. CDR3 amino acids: CASSYAGVEDTQYF. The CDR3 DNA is TGTGCCAGCAGCTATGCGGGGGTGGAAGATACGCAGTATTTT.

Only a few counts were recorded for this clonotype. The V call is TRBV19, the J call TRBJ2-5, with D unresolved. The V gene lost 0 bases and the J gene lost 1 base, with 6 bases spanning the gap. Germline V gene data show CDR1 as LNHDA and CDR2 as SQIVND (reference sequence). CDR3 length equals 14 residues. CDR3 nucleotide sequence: TGTGCCAGTAGTATAGATGCCAGCCAAGAGACCCAGTACTTC. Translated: CASSIDASQETQYF. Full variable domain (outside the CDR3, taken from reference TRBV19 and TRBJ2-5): DGGITQSPKYLFRKEGQNVTLSCEQNLNHDAMYWYRQDPGQGLRLIYYSQIVNDFQKGDIAEGYSVSREKKESFPLTVTSAQKNPTAFYLCASSIDASQETQYFGPGTRLLVL.

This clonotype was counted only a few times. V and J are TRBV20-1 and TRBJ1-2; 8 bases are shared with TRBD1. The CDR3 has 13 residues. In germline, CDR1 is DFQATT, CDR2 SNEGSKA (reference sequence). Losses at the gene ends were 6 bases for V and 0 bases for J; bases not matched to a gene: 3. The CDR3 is CSARTGTNYGYTF. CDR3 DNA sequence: TGCAGTGCAAGGACAGGGACTAACTATGGCTACACCTTC.

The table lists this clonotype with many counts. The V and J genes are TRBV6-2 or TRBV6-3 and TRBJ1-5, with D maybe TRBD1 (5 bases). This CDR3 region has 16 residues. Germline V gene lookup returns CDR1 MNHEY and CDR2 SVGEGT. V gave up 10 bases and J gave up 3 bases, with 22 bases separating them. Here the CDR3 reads CATSRDFDPHNQPQHF. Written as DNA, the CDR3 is TGTGCCACCAGCCGGGACTTCGACCCCCACAATCAGCCCCAGCATTTT.

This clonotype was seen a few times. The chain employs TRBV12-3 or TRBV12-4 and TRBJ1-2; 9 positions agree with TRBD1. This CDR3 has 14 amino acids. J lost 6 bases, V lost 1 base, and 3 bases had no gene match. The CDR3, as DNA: TGTGCCAGCAGTTTAGACGGGACAGGGCATGGCTACACCTTC. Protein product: CASSLDGTGHGYTF.

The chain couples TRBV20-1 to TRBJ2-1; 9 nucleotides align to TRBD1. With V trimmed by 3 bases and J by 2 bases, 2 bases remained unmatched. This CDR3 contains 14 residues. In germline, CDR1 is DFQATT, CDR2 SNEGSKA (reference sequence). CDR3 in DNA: TGCAGTGCTAGCGGGGACAGGGCCTACAATGAGCAGTTCTTC. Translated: CSASGDRAYNEQFF.

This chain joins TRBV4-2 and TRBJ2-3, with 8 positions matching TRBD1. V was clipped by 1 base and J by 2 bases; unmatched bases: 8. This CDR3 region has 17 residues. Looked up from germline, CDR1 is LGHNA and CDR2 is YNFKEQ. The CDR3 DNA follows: TGTGCCAGCAGCCAAGGACCCACAGGGGGTTTCACAGATACGCAGTATTTT. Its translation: CASSQGPTGGFTDTQYF.

The CDR3 protein is CASSFGTAYGYTF. In nucleotides, the CDR3 is TGTGCCAGCAGTTTTGGGACAGCTTATGGCTACACCTTC. This sequence joins TRBV12-3 or TRBV12-4 and TRBJ1-2, with 7 positions matching TRBD1. The CDR3 is made up of 13 amino acids. After removal of 3 bases from V and 5 bases from J, the junction contained 3 bases not matched to a gene.

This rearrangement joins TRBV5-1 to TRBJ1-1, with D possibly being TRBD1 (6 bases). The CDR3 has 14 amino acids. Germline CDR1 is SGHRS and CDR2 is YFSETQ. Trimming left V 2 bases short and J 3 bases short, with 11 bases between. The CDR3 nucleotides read TGCGCCAGCAGCTTCACACAGGGATACACTGAAGCTTTCTTT. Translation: CASSFTQGYTEAFF. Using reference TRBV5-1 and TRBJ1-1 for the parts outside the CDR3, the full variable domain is KAGVTQTPRYLIKTRGQQVTLSCSPISGHRSVSWYQQTPGQGLQFLFEYFSETQRNKGNFPGRFSGRQFSNSRSEMNVSTLELGDSALYLCASSFTQGYTEAFFGQGTRLTVV.

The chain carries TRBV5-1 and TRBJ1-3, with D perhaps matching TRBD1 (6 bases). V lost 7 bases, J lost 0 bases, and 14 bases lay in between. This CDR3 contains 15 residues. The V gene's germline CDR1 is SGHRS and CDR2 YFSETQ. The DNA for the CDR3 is TGCGCCAGCCGGGAACAGGGATCCTCTGGAAACACCATATATTTT. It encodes CASREQGSSGNTIYF. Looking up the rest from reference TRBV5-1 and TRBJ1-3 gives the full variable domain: KAGVTQTPRYLIKTRGQQVTLSCSPISGHRSVSWYQQTPGQGLQFLFEYFSETQRNKGNFPGRFSGRQFSNSRSEMNVSTLELGDSALYLCASREQGSSGNTIYFGEGSWLTVV.

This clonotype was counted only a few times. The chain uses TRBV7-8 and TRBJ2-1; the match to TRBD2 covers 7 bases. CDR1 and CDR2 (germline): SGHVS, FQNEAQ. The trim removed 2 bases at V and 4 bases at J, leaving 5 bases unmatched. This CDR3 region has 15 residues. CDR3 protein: CASSLLLAEYNEQFF. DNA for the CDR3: TGTGCCAGCAGCTTACTCCTAGCGGAATACAATGAGCAGTTCTTC.

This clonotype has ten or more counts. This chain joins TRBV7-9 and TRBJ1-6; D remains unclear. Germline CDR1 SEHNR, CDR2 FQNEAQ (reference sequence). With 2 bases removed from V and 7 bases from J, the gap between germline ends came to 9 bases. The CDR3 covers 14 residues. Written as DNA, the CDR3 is TGTGCCAGCAGCTTATTAGGCGGAAATTCACCCCTCCACTTT. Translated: CASSLLGGNSPLHF.

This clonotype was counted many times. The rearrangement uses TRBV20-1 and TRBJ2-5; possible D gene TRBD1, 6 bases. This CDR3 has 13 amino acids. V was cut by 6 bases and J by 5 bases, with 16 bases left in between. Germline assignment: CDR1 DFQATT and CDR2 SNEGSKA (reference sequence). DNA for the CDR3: TGCAGTGCGGGGGCTAGTGGGGCCGAGACCCAGTACTTC. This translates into CSAGASGAETQYF.

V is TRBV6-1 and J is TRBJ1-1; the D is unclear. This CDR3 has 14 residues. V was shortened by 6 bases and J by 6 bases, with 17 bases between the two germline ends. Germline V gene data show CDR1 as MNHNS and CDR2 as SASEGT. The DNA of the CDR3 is TGTGCCAGCAGGGGGTTCTCCGGGCTGCCTGAAGCTTTCTTT. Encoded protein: CASRGFSGLPEAFF.